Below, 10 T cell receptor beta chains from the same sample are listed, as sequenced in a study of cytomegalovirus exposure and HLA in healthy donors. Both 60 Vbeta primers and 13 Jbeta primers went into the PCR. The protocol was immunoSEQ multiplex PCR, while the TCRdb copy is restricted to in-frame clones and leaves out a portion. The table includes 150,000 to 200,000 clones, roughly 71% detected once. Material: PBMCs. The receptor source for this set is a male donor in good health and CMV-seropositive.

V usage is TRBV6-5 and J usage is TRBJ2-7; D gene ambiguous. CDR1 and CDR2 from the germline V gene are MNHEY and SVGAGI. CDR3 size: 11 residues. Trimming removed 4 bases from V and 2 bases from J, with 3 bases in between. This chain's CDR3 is CASSSTYEQYF. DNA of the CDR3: TGTGCCAGCAGTTCTACCTACGAGCAGTACTTC.

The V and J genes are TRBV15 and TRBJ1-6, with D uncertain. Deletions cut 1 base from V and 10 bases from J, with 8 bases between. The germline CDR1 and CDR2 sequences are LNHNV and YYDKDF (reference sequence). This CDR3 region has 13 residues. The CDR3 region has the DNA TGTGCCACCAGCAGAGTAGGAGGCTCACCCCTCCACTTT. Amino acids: CATSRVGGSPLHF. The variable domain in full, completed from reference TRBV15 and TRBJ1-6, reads DAMVIQNPRYQVTQFGKPVTLSCSQTLNHNVMYWYQQKSSQAPKLLFHYYDKDFNNEADTPDNFQSRRPNTSFCFLDIRSPGLGDTAMYLCATSRVGGSPLHFGNGTRLTVT.

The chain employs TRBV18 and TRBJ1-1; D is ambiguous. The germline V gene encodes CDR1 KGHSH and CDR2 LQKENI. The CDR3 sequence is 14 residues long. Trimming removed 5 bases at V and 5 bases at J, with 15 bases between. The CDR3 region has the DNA TGTGCCAGCTCATTAGGGCGGGGAGGAACTGAAGCTTTCTTT. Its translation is CASSLGRGGTEAFF.

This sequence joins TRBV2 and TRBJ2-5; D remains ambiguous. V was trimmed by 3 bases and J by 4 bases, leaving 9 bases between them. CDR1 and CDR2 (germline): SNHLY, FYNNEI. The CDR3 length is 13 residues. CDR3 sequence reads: CASSEGRGETQYF. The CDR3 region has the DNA TGTGCCAGCAGTGAGGGTCGCGGAGAGACCCAGTACTTC. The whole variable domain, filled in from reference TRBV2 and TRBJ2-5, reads EPEVTQTPSHQVTQMGQEVILRCVPISNHLYFYWYRQILGQKVEFLVSFYNNEISEKSEIFDDQFSVERPDGSNFTLKIRSTKLEDSAMYFCASSEGRGETQYFGPGTRLLVL.

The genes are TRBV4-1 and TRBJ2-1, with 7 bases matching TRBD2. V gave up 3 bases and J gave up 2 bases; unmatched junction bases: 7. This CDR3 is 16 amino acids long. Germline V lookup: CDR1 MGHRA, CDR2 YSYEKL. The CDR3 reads CASSHHGRGTYNEQFF. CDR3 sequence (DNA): TGCGCCAGCAGCCACCATGGGCGGGGGACCTACAATGAGCAGTTCTTC.

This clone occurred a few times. The CDR3 sequence: CASTFGQGAYEQYF. The CDR3 nucleotides read TGTGCCAGCACCTTCGGACAGGGAGCCTACGAGCAGTACTTC. This chain joins TRBV6-6 and TRBJ2-7, with 8 positions matching TRBD1. Germline CDR1 MNHNY, CDR2 SVGAGI (reference sequence). The CDR3 has 14 amino acids. V dropped 7 bases and J dropped 2; count of bases not matched to a gene: 7.

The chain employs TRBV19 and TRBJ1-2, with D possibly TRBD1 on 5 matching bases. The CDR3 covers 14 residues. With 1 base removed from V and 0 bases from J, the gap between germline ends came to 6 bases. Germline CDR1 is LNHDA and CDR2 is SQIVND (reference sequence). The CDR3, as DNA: TGTGCCAGTAGTATAGTAGGGGCTAACTATGGCTACACCTTC. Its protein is CASSIVGANYGYTF.

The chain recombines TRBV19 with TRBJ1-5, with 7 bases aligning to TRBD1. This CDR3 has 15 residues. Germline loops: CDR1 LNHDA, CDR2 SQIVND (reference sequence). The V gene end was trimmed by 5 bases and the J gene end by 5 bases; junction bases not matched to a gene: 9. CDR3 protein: CASSSDRARYQPQHF. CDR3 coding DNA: TGTGCCAGTAGTTCTGACAGGGCCCGATATCAGCCCCAGCATTTT. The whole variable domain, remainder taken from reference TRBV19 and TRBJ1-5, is DGGITQSPKYLFRKEGQNVTLSCEQNLNHDAMYWYRQDPGQGLRLIYYSQIVNDFQKGDIAEGYSVSREKKESFPLTVTSAQKNPTAFYLCASSSDRARYQPQHFGDGTRLSIL.

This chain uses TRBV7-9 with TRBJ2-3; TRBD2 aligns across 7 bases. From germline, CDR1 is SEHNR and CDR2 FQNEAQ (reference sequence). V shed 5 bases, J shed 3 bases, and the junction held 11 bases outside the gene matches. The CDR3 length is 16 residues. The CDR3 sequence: CASSPGGRGGTDTQYF. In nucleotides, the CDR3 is TGTGCCAGCAGCCCTGGTGGGCGGGGAGGGACAGATACGCAGTATTTT. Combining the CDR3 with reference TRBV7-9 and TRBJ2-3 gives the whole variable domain DTGVSQNPRHKITKRGQNVTFRCDPISEHNRLYWYRQTLGQGPEFLTYFQNEAQLEKSRLLSDRFSAERPKGSFSTLEIQRTEQGDSAMYLCASSPGGRGGTDTQYFGPGTRLTVL.

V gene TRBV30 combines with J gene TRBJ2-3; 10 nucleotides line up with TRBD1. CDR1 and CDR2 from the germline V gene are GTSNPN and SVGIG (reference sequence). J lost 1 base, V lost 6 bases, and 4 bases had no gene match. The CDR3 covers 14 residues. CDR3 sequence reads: CACTGTGGTDTQYF. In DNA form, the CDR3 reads TGTGCCTGTACCGGGACAGGGGGCACAGATACGCAGTATTTT. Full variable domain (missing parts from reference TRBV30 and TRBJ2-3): SQTIHQWPATLVQPVGSPLSLECTVEGTSNPNLYWYRQAAGRGLQLLFYSVGIGQISSEVPQNLSASRPQDRQFILSSKKLLLSDSGFYLCACTGTGGTDTQYFGPGTRLTVL.